Below, 32 T cell receptor beta chains from the same sample are listed, as sequenced in a study of blood T cells in healthy people across ages. With a J-beta primer mix and a sample-barcoded 5' primer, a second PCR ran about 7 to 12 cycles. MiXCR was run by TCRdb on the 5' RACE reads, yielding one entry per CDR3 protein. Of 550,000 to 800,000 distinct CDR3 sequences detected, 21% appear once; the ten largest clones hold more than 3%. Sequencing input: blood. The receptors here all came from an older man in good health.

This clonotype was seen more than once but under ten times. The chain combines TRBV4-1 with TRBJ2-2; 14 nucleotides match TRBD2. Germline V gives CDR1 MGHRA, CDR2 YSYEKL. This CDR3 comprises 18 residues. V trimming: 2 bases; J trimming: 5 bases; junction bases outside the gene matches: 7. CDR3 protein: CASSQIPGTSGSTGELFF. The CDR3 DNA sequence: TGCGCCAGCAGCCAAATCCCCGGGACTAGCGGGAGTACCGGGGAGCTGTTTTTT.

There are a few counts of this clonotype. The junction differs from germline at one of its ends, possibly a read error. V gene TRBV10-3 combines with J gene TRBJ2-5; possible D gene TRBD1, 6 bases. The CDR3 is 14 residues long. Per germline, CDR1 ENHRY and CDR2 SYGVKD. CDR3 nucleotide sequence: TGTGCCGTCAGGAACCATCAGGGGACAGAGACCCAGTACTTC. Protein sequence: CAVRNHQGTETQYF.

This clonotype was counted between two and nine times. The chain carries TRBV6-6 and TRBJ1-2; 11 bases are shared with TRBD1. The length of the CDR3 is 15 residues. V lost 2 bases and J lost 7; bases outside the gene matches: 6. From germline, CDR1 is MNHNY and CDR2 SVGAGI (reference sequence). CDR3: CASSYAIGTGGGYTF. In DNA form, the CDR3 reads TGTGCCAGCAGTTACGCAATTGGGACAGGGGGTGGCTACACCTTC.

The rearrangement links TRBV12-3 or TRBV12-4 to TRBJ2-7; 12 bases line up with TRBD2. Losses at the gene ends were 6 bases for V and 0 bases for J; bases not matched to a gene: 12. The CDR3 is 18 amino acids. CDR3 loop: CASSRTSGILYFSYEQYF. The DNA for the CDR3 is TGTGCCAGCAGCCGGACTAGCGGGATCTTATATTTCTCCTACGAGCAGTACTTC.

V gene TRBV29-1 combines with J gene TRBJ2-7; D gene uncertain. From germline, CDR1 is SQVTM and CDR2 ANQGSEA. V was cut by 4 bases and J by 0 bases, with 10 bases left in between. There are 13 residues in the CDR3. CDR3 bases: TGCAGCGTTGCAGGTACCGGCTCCTACGAGCAGTACTTC. This gives the protein CSVAGTGSYEQYF.

This clonotype was seen a few times. The chain combines TRBV20-1 with TRBJ2-3; 7 bases align to TRBD1. This CDR3 has 15 residues. Germline values: CDR1 DFQATT, CDR2 SNEGSKA (reference sequence). V was clipped by 5 bases and J by 1 base; unmatched bases: 9. The CDR3 DNA sequence: TGCAGTGCTGGCCCTCGACAGGGTCGCACAGATACGCAGTATTTT. Protein sequence: CSAGPRQGRTDTQYF.

The chain combines TRBV29-1 with TRBJ2-7, with unresolved D. Looked up from germline, CDR1 is SQVTM and CDR2 is ANQGSEA. The V and J ends lost 3 bases and 0 bases respectively, with 6 bases between them. This CDR3 comprises 12 residues. DNA of the CDR3: TGCAGCGTTGAGACGGGCTCCTACGAGCAGTACTTC. Translating gives CSVETGSYEQYF.

CDR3 in amino acids: CASSQDGISYEQYF. CDR3 bases: TGTGCCAGCAGCCAGGACGGAATATCCTACGAGCAGTACTTC. The rearrangement joins TRBV11-2 to TRBJ2-7; D ambiguous. V was cut by 5 bases and J by 1 base, with 12 bases left in between. The CDR3 consists of 14 residues. Per the germline V gene, CDR1 is SGHAT and CDR2 is FQNNGV.

The V call is TRBV3-1, the J call TRBJ2-1; tentatively, D is TRBD2 (5 bases). The germline gives CDR1 LGHDT, CDR2 YNNKEL (reference sequence). The ends were cut back, 1 base at V and 3 bases at J, with 10 bases in the middle. The CDR3 totals 15 residues. The CDR3 region is CASSQVGGLYNEQFF. Here the CDR3 DNA reads TGTGCCAGCAGCCAAGTAGGAGGACTCTACAATGAGCAGTTCTTC.

This clonotype was counted at least ten times. The chain couples TRBV5-1 to TRBJ2-2; perhaps TRBD1 as D (6 bases). CDR1 and CDR2 (germline): SGHRS, YFSETQ. This CDR3 spans 16 amino acids. V was shortened by 1 base and J by 0 bases, with 10 bases between the two germline ends. In DNA, the CDR3 is TGCGCCAGCAGCTTGACAGGGAGATCGAACACCGGGGAGCTGTTTTTT. The encoded protein is CASSLTGRSNTGELFF. The variable domain in full, completed from reference TRBV5-1 and TRBJ2-2, reads KAGVTQTPRYLIKTRGQQVTLSCSPISGHRSVSWYQQTPGQGLQFLFEYFSETQRNKGNFPGRFSGRQFSNSRSEMNVSTLELGDSALYLCASSLTGRSNTGELFFGEGSRLTVL.

This clonotype was counted only a few times. V and J are TRBV6-5 and TRBJ1-1; tentatively, D is TRBD1 (5 bases). The CDR3 is made up of 15 amino acids. Germline values: CDR1 MNHEY, CDR2 SVGAGI. The ends were cut back, 2 bases at V and 0 bases at J, with 10 bases in the middle. CDR3: CASSYPGRLNTEAFF. DNA of the CDR3: TGTGCCAGCAGTTACCCGGGACGATTGAACACTGAAGCTTTCTTT.

This clonotype was seen only a few times. The chain is built from TRBV20-1 and TRBJ2-7, with 16 bases fitting TRBD2. The CDR3 loop spans 14 amino acids. Germline-derived CDR1 and CDR2 are DFQATT and SNEGSKA (reference sequence). Here the CDR3 reads CSTVGLAGGNEQYF. As DNA, the CDR3 is TGCAGCACCGTGGGACTAGCGGGAGGGAACGAGCAGTACTTC.

The rearrangement links TRBV7-2 to TRBJ2-7; D is ambiguous. Germline-derived CDR1 and CDR2 are SGHTA and FQGNSA. Trimming took off 2 bases at V and 4 bases at J, with 9 bases between the two ends. The CDR3 has 13 residues. The CDR3 DNA follows: TGTGCCAGCAGCTTAAAGTCGGCATACGAGCAGTACTTC. Encoded protein: CASSLKSAYEQYF.

The V and J genes are TRBV20-1 and TRBJ2-4; 8 nucleotides align to TRBD1. In germline, CDR1 is DFQATT, CDR2 SNEGSKA (reference sequence). The CDR3 consists of 11 residues. The V segment lost 4 bases and the J segment 14 bases; nucleotides outside the gene matches: 7. The CDR3 is CSATNRQGKYF. CDR3 sequence (DNA): TGCAGTGCTACCAACCGACAGGGGAAGTACTTC.

This chain uses TRBV7-8 with TRBJ2-1, with D perhaps TRBD2 (5 bases). The J call is uncertain, as TRBJ2-5 better fits the DNA end. The CDR3 loop spans 15 amino acids. The germline CDR1 and CDR2 sequences are SGHVS and FQNEAQ. The CDR3 region has the DNA TGTGCCAGCAGCTTACTCGCGGAGGCCCAAGAGACCCAGTACTTC. Protein: CASSLLAEAQETQYF.

This clonotype was picked up many times. V usage is TRBV20-1 and J usage is TRBJ2-7, with D possibly TRBD1 on 6 matching bases. Germline V gene sequence: CDR1 DFQATT, CDR2 SNEGSKA (reference sequence). The length of the CDR3 is 13 residues. V shed 3 bases and J shed 1 base, with 10 bases lying between them. CDR3 residues: CSARGQLSYEQYF. Written as DNA, the CDR3 is TGCAGTGCTAGGGGACAATTGTCCTACGAGCAGTACTTC.

The rearrangement uses TRBV7-9 and TRBJ1-2; tentative D call: TRBD1 (5 bases). CDR1 is SEHNR and CDR2 is FQNEAQ in the germline V gene (reference sequence). V lost 3 bases, J lost 4 bases, and 15 bases lay in between. The CDR3 runs 15 residues. The CDR3 protein is CASSFSEGAGYGYTF. The CDR3 DNA reads as TGTGCCAGCAGCTTCTCTGAAGGGGCGGGCTATGGCTACACCTTC.

This clonotype has only a few counts. The chain links TRBV5-1 to TRBJ1-4; possible D gene TRBD1, 5 bases. The CDR3 length is 12 residues. V was shortened by 2 bases and J by 8 bases, with 7 bases between the two germline ends. Germline values: CDR1 SGHRS, CDR2 YFSETQ. The CDR3 sequence is CASSFGGEKLFF. In DNA, the CDR3 is TGCGCCAGCAGCTTCGGGGGGGAAAAACTGTTTTTT.

This clonotype was seen more than once but under ten times. The chain joins TRBV2 to TRBJ2-3; TRBD2 might be the D (5 bases). The CDR3 is 15 amino acids. V lost 7 bases and J 6 bases, leaving 20 bases between the germline ends. In germline, CDR1 is SNHLY, CDR2 FYNNEI. Written as DNA, the CDR3 is TGTGCCAGCACCCCTCCGGAGGTTTTGTTGGATACGCAGTATTTT. This gives the protein CASTPPEVLLDTQYF. The full variable domain, with the rest looked up from reference TRBV2 and TRBJ2-3, is EPEVTQTPSHQVTQMGQEVILRCVPISNHLYFYWYRQILGQKVEFLVSFYNNEISEKSEIFDDQFSVERPDGSNFTLKIRSTKLEDSAMYFCASTPPEVLLDTQYFGPGTRLTVL.

This clonotype was found many times. The junction departs from germline at one end; a sequencing error may be responsible. The rearrangement joins TRBV5-1 to TRBJ2-1; D gene uncertain. The germline gives CDR1 SGHRS, CDR2 YFSETQ. The CDR3 has 15 amino acids. The CDR3, as DNA: TGTGCCAGCAGCTTAGGAGCAGGCTCCTACAATGAGCAGTTCTTC. Protein sequence: CASSLGAGSYNEQFF.

This clonotype showed up just a few times. The chain employs TRBV7-2 and TRBJ2-1; 8 positions match TRBD2. CDR3 size: 19 residues. With V trimmed by 4 bases and J by 1 base, 15 bases remained unmatched. Germline CDR1 and CDR2: SGHTA and FQGNSA. CDR3 sequence: CASSSTTSRAGVSYNEQFF. CDR3 DNA: TGTGCCAGCAGCTCGACGACCTCTAGAGCGGGAGTTTCCTACAATGAGCAGTTCTTC.

This clonotype turned up a few times. CDR3 loop: CASSYLGLAANTGELFF. CDR3 in DNA: TGCGCCAGCAGCTATCTAGGACTAGCGGCGAACACCGGGGAGCTGTTTTTT. The chain links TRBV5-1 to TRBJ2-2; 10 nucleotides agree with TRBD2. Germline CDR1 SGHRS, CDR2 YFSETQ. V was pared by 3 bases and J by 0 bases, with 5 bases of the junction left unmatched. The CDR3 covers 17 residues. The whole variable domain, remainder taken from reference TRBV5-1 and TRBJ2-2, is KAGVTQTPRYLIKTRGQQVTLSCSPISGHRSVSWYQQTPGQGLQFLFEYFSETQRNKGNFPGRFSGRQFSNSRSEMNVSTLELGDSALYLCASSYLGLAANTGELFFGEGSRLTVL.

This clonotype occurred a few times. The rearrangement uses TRBV5-1 and TRBJ2-2, with 8 positions matching TRBD1. The CDR3 covers 17 residues. V dropped 5 bases and J dropped 8; count of bases not matched to a gene: 17. CDR1 is SGHRS and CDR2 is YFSETQ in the germline V gene. The CDR3 DNA reads TGCGCCAGCAGGCTTCGGGCCGCGACAGGGGTGACGGGGGAGCTGTTTTTT. Its translation: CASRLRAATGVTGELFF.

The genes are TRBV5-6 and TRBJ2-1; D not certain. V was cut by 4 bases and J by 10 bases, with 12 bases left in between. This CDR3 region has 12 residues. Germline V lookup: CDR1 SGHDT, CDR2 YYEEEE. CDR3: CASSQPAGEQFF. The CDR3 nucleotides read TGTGCCAGCAGCCAGCCGGCAGGCGAGCAGTTCTTC.

This chain connects TRBV12-3 or TRBV12-4 to TRBJ1-3; TRBD1 is a possible D gene (6 bases). The V gene lost 5 bases and the J gene lost 1 base, with 15 bases spanning the gap. CDR3 length equals 16 residues. CDR3 coding DNA: TGTGCCAGCAGTACAGGGAGCAACGGTTCTGGAAACACCATATATTTT. This translates into CASSTGSNGSGNTIYF.

This chain connects TRBV10-3 to TRBJ1-5; D is ambiguous. The V end lost 0 bases, the J end lost 4 bases, and 10 bases lay between the germline ends. This CDR3 is 15 amino acids long. Germline V lookup: CDR1 ENHRY, CDR2 SYGVKD. CDR3 sequence (DNA): TGTGCCATCAGTGAGTCATTAGAGACTAATCAGCCCCAGCATTTT. Protein product: CAISESLETNQPQHF.

The rearrangement joins TRBV12-3 or TRBV12-4 to TRBJ1-5; 7 nucleotides align to TRBD1. V lost 7 bases, J lost 2 bases, and 5 bases stayed unmatched. CDR3 size: 14 residues. The CDR3 DNA is TGTGCCAGCACAGGGGGGCAGGGCAATCAGCCCCAGCATTTT. Its protein is CASTGGQGNQPQHF.

The chain employs TRBV24-1 and TRBJ2-3, with TRBD2 matching 11 bases. CDR1 KGHDR and CDR2 SFDVKD come from the germline V gene. The trim removed 7 bases at V and 4 bases at J, leaving 6 bases unmatched. CDR3 size: 15 residues. The CDR3 coding sequence is TGTGCCACCAGCTTCACTAGCGGGAGCGCAGATACGCAGTATTTT. It is translated as CATSFTSGSADTQYF.

This CDR3 is CASSYVGYGYTF. DNA for the CDR3: TGTGCCAGCAGTTACGTGGGCTATGGCTACACCTTC. V gene TRBV12-3 or TRBV12-4 combines with J gene TRBJ1-2; D not resolved. The CDR3 totals 12 residues. V was cut by 4 bases and J by 4 bases, with 7 bases left in between.

This clonotype was observed many times. The chain recombines TRBV27 with TRBJ2-7; D not certain. Germline V lookup: CDR1 MNHEY, CDR2 SMNVEV (reference sequence). Trimming took 0 bases from V and 0 from J, leaving 9 bases between them. The CDR3 runs to 15 residues. The CDR3 bases are TGTGCCAGCAGTTTATCCCCCAGTTACTCCTACGAGCAGTACTTC. It translates to CASSLSPSYSYEQYF.

The V gene is TRBV27, the J gene TRBJ2-7; TRBD1 matches at 9 bases. CDR1 and CDR2 from the germline V gene are MNHEY and SMNVEV (reference sequence). J lost 3 bases, V lost 5 bases, and 2 bases had no gene match. The CDR3 runs to 13 residues. The CDR3: CASSEDRGYEQYF. CDR3 nucleotides: TGTGCCAGCAGTGAGGACAGGGGCTACGAGCAGTACTTC.

This clonotype was seen only a few times. A read error may account for a junction end that differs from germline. The J gene is TRBJ2-2, the V gene TRBV7-7; D is unclear. The germline gives CDR1 SSHAT, CDR2 FNYEAQ (reference sequence). The CDR3 covers 21 residues. Here the CDR3 DNA reads TGTGCTAGCAGCCACAAACCCCCTGTATTGTTTGGCGGTACGAACACCGGGGAGCTGTTTTTT. Protein: CASSHKPPVLFGGTNTGELFF.